This TCR beta chain was captured in a study of cytomegalovirus exposure and HLA in healthy donors. Each donor was nominally healthy when sampled (though unrecorded immune exposures were likely). Germline CDR1 is KGHSH and CDR2 is LQKENI. V shed 4 bases and J shed 0 bases, with 14 bases lying between them. The CDR3 contains 16 residues. For this clone: Its antigen is still unknown.

Broader study findings: It was reported that the classifier diagnosed cytomegalovirus status with high specificity and sensitivity in both the original and validation cohorts. Segments of the TCR beta V type were, in most cases, productive about 90% or about 30% of the time in an earlier analysis. Researchers reported from a later analysis that most CMV-associated TCR beta chains appeared HLA-restricted.

With 60 Vbeta and 13 Jbeta primers, the PCR was carried out. The repertoire was sequenced with immunoSEQ multiplex PCR; TCRdb's copy has only in-frame clones and lacks some. The table records 150,000 to 200,000 clones, roughly 84% of them present only once. The source of this sequence is a boy younger than 18 in good health and CMV-seronegative. The sequenced sample was PBMCs. J is TRBJ2-3 and V is TRBV18; tentatively, D is TRBD1 (5 bases). CDR3 residues: CASSRFLTASTDTQYF. The CDR3 DNA reads as TGTGCCAGCTCACGGTTCTTGACAGCTAGCACAGATACGCAGTATTTT.